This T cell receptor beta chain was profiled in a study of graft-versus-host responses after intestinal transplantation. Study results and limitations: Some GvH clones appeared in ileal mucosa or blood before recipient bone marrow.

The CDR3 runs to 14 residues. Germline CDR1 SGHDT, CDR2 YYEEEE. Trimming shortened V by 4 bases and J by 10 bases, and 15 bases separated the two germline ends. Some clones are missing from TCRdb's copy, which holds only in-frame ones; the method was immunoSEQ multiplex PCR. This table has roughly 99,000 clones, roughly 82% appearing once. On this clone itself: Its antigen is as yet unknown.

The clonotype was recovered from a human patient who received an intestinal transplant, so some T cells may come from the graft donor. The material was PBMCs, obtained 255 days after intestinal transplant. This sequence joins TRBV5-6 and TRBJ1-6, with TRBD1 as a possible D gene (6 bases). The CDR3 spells CASSGGHGWSPLHF. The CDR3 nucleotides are TGTGCCAGCAGCGGGGGCCATGGTTGGTCACCCCTCCACTTT.